This TCR beta chain was obtained from a study of cytomegalovirus exposure and HLA in healthy donors. Study details: Of the donors genotyped, a few hundred in all, about 76% fell in the Caucasian-associated ancestry cluster.

The CDR3 loop spans 13 amino acids. Looked up from germline, CDR1 is SGHRS and CDR2 is YFSETQ. V lost 6 bases, J lost 4 bases, and 14 bases lay in between. Study outcomes and limitations: A later analysis found most CMV-associated TCR beta chains apparently HLA-restricted. TCR beta V- and J-gene trimming was later associated with a missense DCLRE1C variant. Several of the most significant clusters appeared, in a later analysis, to be linked to common viral pathogens.

In its sample, this clone was seen a few times. Its matching antigen is unknown. The PCR employed 60 Vbeta primers together with 13 Jbeta primers. Clones were sequenced by immunoSEQ multiplex PCR, and TCRdb holds only the in-frame ones, with some missing. The sample lists about 200,000 clones, less than 90% seen once, with less than 0.4% in the top ten. The origin of this receptor is a woman aged 30 to 39 in good health and CMV-seronegative. The V and J genes are TRBV5-1 and TRBJ2-7; D unresolved. Input material: PBMCs. CDR3 in DNA: TGCGCCAGCAAATCTGACGGAGCTTACGAGCAGTACTTC. Its protein is CASKSDGAYEQYF.